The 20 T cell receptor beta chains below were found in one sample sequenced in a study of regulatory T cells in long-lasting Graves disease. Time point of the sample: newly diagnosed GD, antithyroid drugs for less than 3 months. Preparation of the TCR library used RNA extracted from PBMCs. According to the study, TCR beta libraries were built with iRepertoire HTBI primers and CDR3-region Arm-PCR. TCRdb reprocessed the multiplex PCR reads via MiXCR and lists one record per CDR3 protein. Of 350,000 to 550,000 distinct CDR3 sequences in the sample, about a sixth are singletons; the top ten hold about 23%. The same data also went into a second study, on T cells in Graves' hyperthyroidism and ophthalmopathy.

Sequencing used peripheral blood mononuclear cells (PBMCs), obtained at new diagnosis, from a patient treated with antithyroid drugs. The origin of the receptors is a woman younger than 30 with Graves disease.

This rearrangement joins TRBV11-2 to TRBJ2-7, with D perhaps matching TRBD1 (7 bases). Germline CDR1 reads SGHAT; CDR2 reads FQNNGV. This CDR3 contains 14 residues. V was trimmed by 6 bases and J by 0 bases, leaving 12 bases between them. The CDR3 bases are TGTGCCAGCAGTCGGGGGACAGTCTCCTACGAGCAGTACTTC. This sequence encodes CASSRGTVSYEQYF.

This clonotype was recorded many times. CDR3 residues: CASSPGWGDTQYF. The CDR3 DNA sequence: TGTGCCAGCAGCCCTGGATGGGGAGATACGCAGTATTTT. The V and J genes are TRBV7-3 and TRBJ2-3; D not resolved. The V end was cut by 5 bases, the J end by 5 bases, with 11 bases between. Germline V gene lookup returns CDR1 SGHTA and CDR2 FQGTGA. The length of the CDR3 is 13 residues.

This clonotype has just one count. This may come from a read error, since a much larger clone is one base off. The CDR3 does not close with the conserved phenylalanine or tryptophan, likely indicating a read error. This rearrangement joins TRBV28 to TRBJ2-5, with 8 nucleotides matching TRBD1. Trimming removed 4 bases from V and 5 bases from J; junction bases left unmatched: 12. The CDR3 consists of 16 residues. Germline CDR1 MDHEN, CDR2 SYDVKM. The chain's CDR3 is CASSSPYRGKRETQYS. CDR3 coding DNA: TGTGCCAGCAGTTCGCCTTACAGGGGGAAGAGGGAGACCCAGTACTCC.

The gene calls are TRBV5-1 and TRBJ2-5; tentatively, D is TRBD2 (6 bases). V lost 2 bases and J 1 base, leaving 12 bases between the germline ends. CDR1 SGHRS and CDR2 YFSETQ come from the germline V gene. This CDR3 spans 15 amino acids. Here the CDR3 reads CASSFGAGRQETQYF. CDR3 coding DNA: TGCGCCAGCAGCTTTGGGGCGGGACGCCAAGAGACCCAGTACTTC.

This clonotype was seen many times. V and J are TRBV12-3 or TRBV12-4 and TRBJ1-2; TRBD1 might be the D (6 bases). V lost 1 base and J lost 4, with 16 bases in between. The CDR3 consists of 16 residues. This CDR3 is CASSLVSQGLGYGYTF. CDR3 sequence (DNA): TGTGCCAGCAGTTTAGTCTCCCAGGGGCTAGGCTATGGCTACACCTTC.

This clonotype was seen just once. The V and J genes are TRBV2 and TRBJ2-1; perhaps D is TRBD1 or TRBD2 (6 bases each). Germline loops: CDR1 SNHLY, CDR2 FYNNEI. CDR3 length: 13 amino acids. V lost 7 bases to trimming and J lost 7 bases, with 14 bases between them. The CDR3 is CASIMLGGNEQFF. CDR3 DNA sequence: TGTGCCAGCATTATGTTAGGGGGGAATGAGCAGTTCTTC.

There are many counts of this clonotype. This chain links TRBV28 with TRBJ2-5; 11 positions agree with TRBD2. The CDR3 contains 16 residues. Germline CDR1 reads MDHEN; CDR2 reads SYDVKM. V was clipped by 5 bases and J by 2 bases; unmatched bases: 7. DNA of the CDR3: TGTGCCAGCAGTGGGGCCGGGACTAGCGGACAAGAGACCCAGTACTTC. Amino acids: CASSGAGTSGQETQYF.

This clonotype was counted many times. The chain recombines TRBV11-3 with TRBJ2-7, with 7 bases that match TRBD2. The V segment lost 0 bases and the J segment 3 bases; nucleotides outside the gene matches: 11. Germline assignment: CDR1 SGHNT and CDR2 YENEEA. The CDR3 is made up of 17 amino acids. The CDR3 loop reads CASSLDWGRERNYEQYF. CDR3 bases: TGTGCCAGCAGCTTAGATTGGGGGAGGGAGCGGAACTACGAGCAGTACTTC.

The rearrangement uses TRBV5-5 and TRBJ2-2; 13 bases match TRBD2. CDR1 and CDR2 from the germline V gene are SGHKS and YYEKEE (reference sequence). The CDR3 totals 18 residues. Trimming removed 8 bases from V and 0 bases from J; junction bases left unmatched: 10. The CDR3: CASSLAGGKIANTGELFF. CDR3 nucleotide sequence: TGTGCCAGTTCACTAGCGGGAGGGAAAATCGCGAACACCGGGGAGCTGTTTTTT.

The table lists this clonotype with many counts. CDR3 sequence (DNA): TGTGCCAGCAGCTTACTAGCGGGGTACTCCACAGATACGCAGTATTTT. This translates into CASSLLAGYSTDTQYF. The chain links TRBV7-8 to TRBJ2-3, with 9 bases lining up with TRBD2. CDR3 size: 16 residues. CDR1 is SGHVS and CDR2 is FQNEAQ in the germline V gene. With V trimmed by 2 bases and J by 2 bases, 5 bases remained unmatched.

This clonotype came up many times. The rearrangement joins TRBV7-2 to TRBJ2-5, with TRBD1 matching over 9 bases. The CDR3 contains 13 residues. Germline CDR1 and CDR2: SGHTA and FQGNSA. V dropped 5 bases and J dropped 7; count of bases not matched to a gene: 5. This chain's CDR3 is CASSTDRGVTQYF. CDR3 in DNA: TGTGCCAGCAGCACCGACAGGGGGGTGACCCAGTACTTC.

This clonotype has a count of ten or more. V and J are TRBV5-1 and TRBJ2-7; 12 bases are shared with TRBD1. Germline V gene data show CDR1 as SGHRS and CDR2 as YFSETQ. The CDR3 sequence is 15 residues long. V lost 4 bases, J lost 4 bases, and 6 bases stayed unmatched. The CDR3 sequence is CASSGGTGGGYEQYF. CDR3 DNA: TGCGCCAGCAGCGGAGGGACAGGGGGCGGTTACGAGCAGTACTTC.

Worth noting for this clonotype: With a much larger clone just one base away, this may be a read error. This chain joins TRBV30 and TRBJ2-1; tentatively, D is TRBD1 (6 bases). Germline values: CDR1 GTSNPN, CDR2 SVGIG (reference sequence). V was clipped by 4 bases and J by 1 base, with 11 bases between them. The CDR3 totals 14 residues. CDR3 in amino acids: CAWKGQISYNEQFF. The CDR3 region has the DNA TGTGCCTGGAAAGGACAGATTTCCTACAATGAGCAGTTCTTC.

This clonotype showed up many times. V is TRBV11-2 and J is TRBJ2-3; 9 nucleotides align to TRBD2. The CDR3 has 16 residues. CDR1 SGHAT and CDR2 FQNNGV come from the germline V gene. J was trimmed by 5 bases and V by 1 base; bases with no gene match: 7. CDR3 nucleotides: TGTGCCAGCAGCTTAGTTGCGGGACTAGCCGTAGATACGCAGTATTTT. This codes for CASSLVAGLAVDTQYF.

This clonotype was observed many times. The CDR3 bases are TGTGCCAGCAGTGACTCCCAGGGGAAACTGTTTTTT. Its protein is CASSDSQGKLFF. The V gene is TRBV6-1, the J gene TRBJ1-4, with D perhaps matching TRBD1 (6 bases). The CDR3 is made up of 12 amino acids. V gave up 3 bases and J gave up 11 bases, with 10 bases separating them. Germline V gives CDR1 MNHNS, CDR2 SASEGT.

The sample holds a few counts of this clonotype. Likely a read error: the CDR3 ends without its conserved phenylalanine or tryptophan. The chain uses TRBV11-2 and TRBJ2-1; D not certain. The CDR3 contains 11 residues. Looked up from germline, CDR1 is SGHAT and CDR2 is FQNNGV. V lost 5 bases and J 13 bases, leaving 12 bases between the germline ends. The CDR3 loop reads CASSTQFEQFL. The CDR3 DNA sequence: TGTGCCAGCAGCACACAGTTTGAACAGTTCCTC.

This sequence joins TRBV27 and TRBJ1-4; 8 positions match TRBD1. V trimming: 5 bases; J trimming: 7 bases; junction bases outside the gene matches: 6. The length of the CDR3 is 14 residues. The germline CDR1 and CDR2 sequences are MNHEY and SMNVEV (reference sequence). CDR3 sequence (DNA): TGTGCCAGCAGTACCGGACAGGGCGGTGAAAAACTGTTTTTT. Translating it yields CASSTGQGGEKLFF.

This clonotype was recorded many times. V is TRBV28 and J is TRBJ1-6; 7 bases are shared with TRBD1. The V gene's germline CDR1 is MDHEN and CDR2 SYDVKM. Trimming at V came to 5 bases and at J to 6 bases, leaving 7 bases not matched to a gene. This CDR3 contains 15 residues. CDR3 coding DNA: TGTGCCAGCAGTCTTACAGGGGTGGGTAATTCACCCCTCCACTTT. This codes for CASSLTGVGNSPLHF.

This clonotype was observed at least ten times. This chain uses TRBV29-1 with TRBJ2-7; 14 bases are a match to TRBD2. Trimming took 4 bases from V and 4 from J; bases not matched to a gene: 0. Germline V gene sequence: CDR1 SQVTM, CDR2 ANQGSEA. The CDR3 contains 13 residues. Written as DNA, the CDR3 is TGCAGCGTTGGACTAGCGGGAGGGTACGAGCAGTACTTC. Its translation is CSVGLAGGYEQYF.

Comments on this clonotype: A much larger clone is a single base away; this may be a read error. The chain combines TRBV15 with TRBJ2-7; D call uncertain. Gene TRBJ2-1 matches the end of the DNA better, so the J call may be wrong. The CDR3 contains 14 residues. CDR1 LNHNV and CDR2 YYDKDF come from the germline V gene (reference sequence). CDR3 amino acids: CATSRGRSEETQFF. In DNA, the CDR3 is TGTGCCACCAGCAGAGGACGGAGCGAAGAGACCCAGTTCTTC.